The 6 T cell receptor beta chains given below trace back to one sample, sequenced in a study of OX40 agonist ivuxolimab in advanced cancers. Produced via immunoSEQ multiplex PCR; TCRdb's table is partial and in-frame only. Here the sample spans about 100,000 clones, around 90% being singletons. The starting material was CD4+ or CD8+ T cells sorted from blood, obtained in a trial of the OX40 agonist ivuxolimab. The receptors shown here come from an adult with an advanced solid tumor such as melanoma, head and neck, liver or kidney cancer.

This clone has just one count. CDR3: CASSVLAGGTYNEQFF. The CDR3 DNA reads TGTGCCAGCAGCGTATTAGCGGGAGGTACCTACAATGAGCAGTTCTTC. V usage is TRBV9 and J usage is TRBJ2-1; 10 nucleotides align to TRBD2. The V segment lost 1 base and the J segment 2 bases; nucleotides outside the gene matches: 3. CDR1 and CDR2 from the germline V gene are SGDLS and YYNGEE. The CDR3 contains 16 residues.

This clone was detected only once. The chain carries TRBV28 and TRBJ1-3; D possibly corresponds to TRBD1 (6 bases). Trimming took 5 bases from V and 2 from J, leaving 13 bases between them. The germline CDR1 and CDR2 sequences are MDHEN and SYDVKM. This CDR3 is 15 amino acids long. The CDR3 sequence is CASSPSTGTGNTIYF. The CDR3 DNA is TGTGCCAGCAGTCCCTCCACAGGGACTGGAAACACCATATATTTT.

The CDR3 is CASKEQGPPYNEQFF. The CDR3 bases are TGTGCCAGCAAGGAACAGGGGCCCCCCTACAATGAGCAGTTCTTC. The rearrangement joins TRBV28 to TRBJ2-1; 7 nucleotides match TRBD1. Trimming cost V 7 bases and J 2 bases; bases outside gene matches: 8. The germline gives CDR1 MDHEN, CDR2 SYDVKM. This CDR3 is 15 amino acids long.

The J gene is TRBJ2-3, the V gene TRBV28; 9 positions match TRBD1. CDR1 and CDR2 from the germline V gene are MDHEN and SYDVKM. This CDR3 comprises 16 residues. V shed 2 bases, J shed 0 bases, and the junction held 3 bases outside the gene matches. In nucleotides, the CDR3 is TGTGCCAGCAGTTTAATCGGGACAGGGAGCACAGATACGCAGTATTTT. This gives the protein CASSLIGTGSTDTQYF.

V gene TRBV7-6 combines with J gene TRBJ2-7; tentative D call: TRBD2 (5 bases). Per the germline V gene, CDR1 is SGHVS and CDR2 is FNYEAQ. The V end lost 5 bases, the J end lost 7 bases, and 18 bases lay between the germline ends. This CDR3 is built from 14 residues. The CDR3 spells CASSTSGISGEQYF. CDR3 sequence (DNA): TGTGCCAGCAGCACCAGCGGAATTAGTGGAGAGCAGTACTTC.

The chain's CDR3 is CASSWDRFNTGELFF. The CDR3 coding sequence is TGTGCCAGCAGCTGGGACAGGTTCAACACCGGGGAGCTGTTTTTT. The V gene is TRBV5-6, the J gene TRBJ2-2; the match to TRBD1 covers 8 bases. Germline V gene sequence: CDR1 SGHDT, CDR2 YYEEEE. V lost 3 bases and J lost 2; bases outside the gene matches: 3. The CDR3 covers 15 residues.